By sample fraction, the clone carrying this T cell receptor beta chain is medium-sized. V was pared by 0 bases and J by 7 bases, with 7 bases of the junction left unmatched. The CDR3 runs to 15 residues. The germline V gene encodes CDR1 DFQATT and CDR2 SNEGSKA (reference sequence). This sample was taken from a study of T cells after yellow fever vaccination. Study conclusions and caveats: Post-booster repertoires contained most primary-vaccination clones again (around 97% CD4, approximately 88% CD8). Sorted memory subsets on day 0 lacked detectable levels of almost all vaccine-responding clonotypes. The study noted that FACS-sorted repertoires could contain abundant clonotypes contaminating from the bulk population.

TCRdb used MiXCR to reprocess the 5' RACE reads, holding one entry per CDR3 protein. The data contain 9,500 to 15,000 distinct CDR3 sequences, 5.5% to 6% of them singletons. The rearrangement links TRBV20-1 to TRBJ2-1; 9 bases map to TRBD2. The clonotype comes from a man younger than 40 who received the YFV17D yellow fever vaccine. Material: PBMCs, either bulk or a sorted T-cell subset (CD4+, CD8+, memory, or dextramer-sorted; not recorded which), obtained on the day of the yellow fever booster vaccination. The CDR3 bases are TGCAGTGCTAGAGATCTCCGACTAGCGGATAATGAGCAGTTCTTC. Translated, it gives CSARDLRLADNEQFF.